These 20 T cell receptor beta chains were all obtained from the same sample, sequenced in a study of cytomegalovirus exposure and HLA in healthy donors. PCR amplification relied on 60 Vbeta primers (plus 13 Jbeta primers). TCRdb's copy holds only in-frame clones and misses some; the assay was immunoSEQ multiplex PCR. The table records over 100,000 clones, around 77% of them present only once. The specimen sequenced was PBMCs. Source of these receptors: a young man in good health and CMV-seronegative.

A single count supports this clone. V gene TRBV4-2 combines with J gene TRBJ2-3, with 10 bases lining up with TRBD2. The CDR3 totals 16 residues. Germline V gene data show CDR1 as LGHNA and CDR2 as YNFKEQ. With V trimmed by 1 base and J by 5 bases, 6 bases remained unmatched. The CDR3 loop is CASSQGRAGGVDTQYF. CDR3 nucleotides: TGTGCCAGCAGCCAAGGACGAGCGGGAGGGGTAGATACGCAGTATTTT.

The CDR3 DNA reads as TGTGCCAGCAGTTACTCGAACAGCGGGGGCTACGAGCAGTACTTC. Translating gives CASSYSNSGGYEQYF. This sequence joins TRBV6-5 and TRBJ2-7; 8 bases fit TRBD2. Losses at the gene ends were 0 bases for V and 3 bases for J; bases not matched to a gene: 4. In germline, CDR1 is MNHEY, CDR2 SVGAGI. CDR3 size: 15 residues.

This chain connects TRBV4-1 to TRBJ1-5; D remains unclear. The germline gives CDR1 MGHRA, CDR2 YSYEKL. Trimming stripped 0 bases from V and 4 bases from J, with 4 bases between. CDR3 size: 13 residues. CDR3 amino acids: CASSQERNQPQHF. The CDR3 DNA sequence: TGCGCCAGCAGCCAAGAGAGGAATCAGCCCCAGCATTTT.

CDR3 bases: TGTGCCAGCTACCACGGACGGGAGGAAAGGGGCTACACCTTC. This translates into CASYHGREERGYTF. This sequence joins TRBV2 and TRBJ1-2; D call uncertain. Trimming took off 8 bases at V and 8 bases at J, with 21 bases between the two ends. The CDR3 is 14 residues long. CDR1 SNHLY and CDR2 FYNNEI come from the germline V gene.

The chain carries TRBV2 and TRBJ2-7; 7 nucleotides align to TRBD1. The length of the CDR3 is 13 residues. Germline V gene sequence: CDR1 SNHLY, CDR2 FYNNEI. The V and J ends lost 5 bases and 4 bases, in that order; junction bases with no gene match: 5. In DNA, the CDR3 is TGTGCCAGCAGTACGGGACAGTTTTACGAGCAGTACTTC. Residues: CASSTGQFYEQYF.

The chain couples TRBV6-5 to TRBJ1-2; 8 bases match TRBD1. The V gene's germline CDR1 is MNHEY and CDR2 SVGAGI. CDR3 size: 16 residues. With 0 bases clipped from V and 2 bases from J, the junction kept 5 bases outside the gene matches. Here the CDR3 DNA reads TGTGCCAGCAGTTACTCGAGTACAGGGGGGAACTATGGCTACACCTTC. It translates to CASSYSSTGGNYGYTF.

The chain carries TRBV28 and TRBJ2-1, with 8 bases lining up with TRBD2. Trimming removed 7 bases from V and 3 bases from J; junction bases left unmatched: 17. Germline V gives CDR1 MDHEN, CDR2 SYDVKM. The CDR3 is made up of 18 amino acids. CDR3 nucleotides: TGTGCCAGCATCCCTGGGGGCGGGAGGAAACTGAGCTACAATGAGCAGTTCTTC. This sequence encodes CASIPGGGRKLSYNEQFF.

The chain carries TRBV7-2 and TRBJ1-2, with TRBD1 identical over 8 bases. V gave up 5 bases and J gave up 7 bases; unmatched junction bases: 9. CDR1 SGHTA and CDR2 FQGNSA come from the germline V gene. CDR3 length: 14 amino acids. The CDR3 nucleotides read TGTGCCAGCAGCCCCCAGGGGGCCGGCGGTGGCTACACCTTC. Translated, it gives CASSPQGAGGGYTF.

The chain uses TRBV9 and TRBJ2-5; 7 bases align to TRBD1. The CDR3 runs 14 residues. Germline V lookup: CDR1 SGDLS, CDR2 YYNGEE. With V trimmed by 3 bases and J by 5 bases, 7 bases remained unmatched. CDR3 sequence: CASSATGNRETQYF. CDR3 bases: TGTGCCAGCAGCGCGACAGGGAATCGTGAGACCCAGTACTTC.

V gene TRBV7-6 combines with J gene TRBJ2-7, with D perhaps matching TRBD2 (6 bases). The CDR3 sequence is 16 residues long. Germline V CDR1 and CDR2: SGHVS, FNYEAQ. The V and J ends lost 5 bases and 3 bases respectively, with 20 bases between them. CDR3 in DNA: TGTGCCAGCAGCCTTTTGGGGCCGGGACTCTTCTACGAGCAGTACTTC. This encodes CASSLLGPGLFYEQYF.

The genes are TRBV7-2 and TRBJ2-3, with D possibly matching TRBD2 (6 bases). Germline CDR1 reads SGHTA; CDR2 reads FQGNSA. Between the trimmed V and J ends, which lost 8 bases and 2 bases, there was a span of 17 bases. The CDR3 runs to 15 residues. CDR3 nucleotide sequence: TGTGCCAGCCGCGCTGAGGGGAGGAACACAGATACGCAGTATTTT. Translation gives CASRAEGRNTDTQYF.

This clone was seen a few times. V and J are TRBV6-5 and TRBJ1-1; a possible D gene is TRBD1 (5 bases). V was cut by 9 bases and J by 4 bases, with 15 bases left in between. Germline V gene data show CDR1 as MNHEY and CDR2 as SVGAGI. CDR3 length: 13 amino acids. CDR3 amino acids: CARGDREATEAFF. The CDR3 coding sequence is TGTGCCAGGGGGGACCGGGAGGCCACTGAAGCTTTCTTT.

About this clone: A read error may produce the germline difference seen at one junction end. The J gene is TRBJ1-2, the V gene TRBV6-6; 8 bases map to TRBD1. The CDR3 contains 15 residues. From germline, CDR1 is MNHNY and CDR2 SVGAGI (reference sequence). For the CDR3, the DNA is TGTGCCGGCAGGCAACAGGGGGATTATAACTATGGCTACACCTTC. Residues: CAGRQQGDYNYGYTF.

The rearrangement links TRBV4-3 to TRBJ2-2; 9 bases fit TRBD2. The length of the CDR3 is 16 residues. The trim removed 3 bases at V and 5 bases at J, leaving 7 bases unmatched. Germline-derived CDR1 and CDR2 are LGHNA and YSLEER. CDR3 amino acids: CASSQWLAGNTGELFF. In nucleotides, the CDR3 is TGCGCCAGCAGCCAGTGGCTAGCGGGGAATACCGGGGAGCTGTTTTTT.

The gene calls are TRBV18 and TRBJ2-3; 8 bases align to TRBD2. V lost 0 bases, J lost 2 bases, and 4 bases stayed unmatched. In germline, CDR1 is KGHSH, CDR2 LQKENI. The CDR3 extends over 16 amino acids. This chain's CDR3 is CASSPPGRAPTDTQYF. In DNA, the CDR3 is TGTGCCAGCTCACCACCCGGGAGGGCCCCCACAGATACGCAGTATTTT.

This clone was detected only once. The chain uses TRBV5-6 and TRBJ2-2; D is perhaps TRBD1 (6 bases). The CDR3 has 15 amino acids. Trimming left V 4 bases short and J 3 bases short, with 13 bases between. Looked up from germline, CDR1 is SGHDT and CDR2 is YYEEEE. The CDR3 loop is CASSPLRTDTGELFF. CDR3 in DNA: TGTGCCAGCAGCCCTCTTCGGACAGACACCGGGGAGCTGTTTTTT.

The V gene is TRBV2, the J gene TRBJ2-4; 8 nucleotides match TRBD2. This CDR3 is built from 13 residues. Germline CDR1 is SNHLY and CDR2 is FYNNEI. The junction had 3 bases not matched to a gene; V was cut back by 4 bases and J by 7 bases. This CDR3 is CASSAGLGNIQYF. CDR3 nucleotide sequence: TGTGCCAGCAGTGCGGGACTAGGCAACATTCAGTACTTC. Full variable domain (rest looked up from reference TRBV2 and TRBJ2-4): EPEVTQTPSHQVTQMGQEVILRCVPISNHLYFYWYRQILGQKVEFLVSFYNNEISEKSEIFDDQFSVERPDGSNFTLKIRSTKLEDSAMYFCASSAGLGNIQYFGAGTRLSVL.

The rearrangement links TRBV18 to TRBJ2-6; the match to TRBD1 covers 7 bases. The CDR3 spans 18 residues. The V and J ends lost 6 bases and 0 bases, in that order; junction bases with no gene match: 11. Germline values: CDR1 KGHSH, CDR2 LQKENI. The CDR3 spells CASSLSQGENSGANVLTF. The DNA for the CDR3 is TGTGCCAGCTCCCTAAGCCAGGGGGAGAACTCTGGGGCCAACGTCCTGACTTTC.

The V and J genes are TRBV13 and TRBJ2-2; maybe TRBD2 (5 bases). Germline V CDR1 and CDR2: PRHDT, FYEKMQ (reference sequence). V lost 8 bases to trimming and J lost 0 bases, with 7 bases between them. The length of the CDR3 is 13 residues. Written as DNA, the CDR3 is TGTGCCAGCGGGAGAGCGAACACCGGGGAGCTGTTTTTT. This translates into CASGRANTGELFF.

V and J are TRBV5-1 and TRBJ2-3; 7 bases align to TRBD2. Germline assignment: CDR1 SGHRS and CDR2 YFSETQ. V was pared by 0 bases and J by 0 bases, with 4 bases of the junction left unmatched. The CDR3 is 16 amino acids. The CDR3 DNA reads TGCGCCAGCAGCTTGGGCGGGGAGGGAAGCACAGATACGCAGTATTTT. It yields the protein CASSLGGEGSTDTQYF. Variable domain in full (rest from reference TRBV5-1 and TRBJ2-3): KAGVTQTPRYLIKTRGQQVTLSCSPISGHRSVSWYQQTPGQGLQFLFEYFSETQRNKGNFPGRFSGRQFSNSRSEMNVSTLELGDSALYLCASSLGGEGSTDTQYFGPGTRLTVL.